These 23 T cell receptor beta chains were all obtained from the same sample, sequenced in a study of beta chain features in type 1 diabetes. Findings of the study overall: Moderate yet significant TCRB CDR3 shortening was seen in Type 1 diabetes patients in all four CD4+ subsets.

The study reverse transcribed the entire isolated RNA, so it sequenced expressed TCRB transcripts. Sequenced by immunoSEQ multiplex PCR; TCRdb stores in-frame clones only, minus some. The sample holds 300,000 or so clones; about 13% are singletons and the top ten take roughly 0.015%. These receptors have no known antigen. Sequencing was done on a sample of naive CD4+ T cells from blood. The receptors were sampled from a woman between 18 and 30 years old with type 1 diabetes.

V gene TRBV6-6 combines with J gene TRBJ1-1; D not resolved. With 5 bases removed from V and 4 bases from J, the gap between germline ends came to 8 bases. Germline CDR1 is MNHNY and CDR2 is SVGAGI (reference sequence). There are 12 residues in the CDR3. CDR3 region: CASSRLFTEAFF. The CDR3 DNA reads TGTGCCAGCAGTCGGTTGTTCACTGAAGCTTTCTTT.

A few counts support this clone. CDR3 DNA sequence: TGTGCCAGCAGTGATCGGGGCGGGAGGAATTACAATGAGCAGTTCTTC. It is translated as CASSDRGGRNYNEQFF. The chain couples TRBV25-1 to TRBJ2-1, with 8 bases fitting TRBD2. This CDR3 is built from 16 residues. V gave up 3 bases and J gave up 4 bases; unmatched junction bases: 8. Germline values: CDR1 MGHDK, CDR2 SYGVNS.

The V call is TRBV28, the J call TRBJ2-7; D possibly corresponds to TRBD2 (6 bases). The V gene lost 4 bases and the J gene lost 2 bases, with 12 bases spanning the gap. The CDR3 consists of 14 residues. Germline V lookup: CDR1 MDHEN, CDR2 SYDVKM. The CDR3 here is CASSSGGSAYEQYF. The CDR3, as DNA: TGTGCCAGCAGTTCTGGAGGGAGTGCCTACGAGCAGTACTTC.

The chain is built from TRBV5-1 and TRBJ2-3; TRBD1 aligns across 7 bases. The CDR3 extends over 14 amino acids. V lost 3 bases and J lost 0; bases outside the gene matches: 1. Germline V lookup: CDR1 SGHRS, CDR2 YFSETQ. CDR3 nucleotide sequence: TGCGCCAGCAGCTCGGGACAGAGCACAGATACGCAGTATTTT. Encoded protein: CASSSGQSTDTQYF.

The chain recombines TRBV11-3 with TRBJ1-1, with 9 nucleotides matching TRBD1. CDR3 length: 13 amino acids. The germline V gene has CDR1 SGHNT and CDR2 YENEEA. V trimming: 5 bases; J trimming: 5 bases; junction bases outside the gene matches: 3. The CDR3 DNA sequence: TGTGCCAGCAGCCTCGGGACAGGGACTGAAGCTTTCTTT. It is translated as CASSLGTGTEAFF.

The chain recombines TRBV7-9 with TRBJ2-3; 7 bases are a match to TRBD1. V gave up 5 bases and J gave up 3 bases; unmatched junction bases: 8. The CDR3 consists of 15 residues. Germline CDR1 is SEHNR and CDR2 is FQNEAQ (reference sequence). Here the CDR3 reads CASSATGTITDTQYF. The CDR3 region has the DNA TGTGCCAGCAGCGCGACAGGGACGATTACAGATACGCAGTATTTT.

This clone was seen at least ten times. The J gene is TRBJ2-7, the V gene TRBV23-1; 8 bases align to TRBD1. TRBV23-1 is an ORF; its function is uncertain. This CDR3 is 14 amino acids long. Trimming at V came to 6 bases and at J to 2 bases, leaving 6 bases not matched to a gene. CDR3 residues: CASSLQGETYEQYF. The CDR3 nucleotides are TGCGCCAGCAGCCTACAGGGGGAGACCTACGAGCAGTACTTC.

The rearrangement joins TRBV30 to TRBJ2-7; D remains ambiguous. The germline V gene has CDR1 GTSNPN and CDR2 SVGIG (reference sequence). CDR3 size: 13 residues. The V gene lost 2 bases and the J gene lost 3 bases, with 11 bases spanning the gap. The CDR3, as DNA: TGTGCCTGGAGTCGGGTTCACTTCTACGAGCAGTACTTC. Protein sequence: CAWSRVHFYEQYF.

This clone was recorded a few times. The rearrangement links TRBV27 to TRBJ2-1; 9 positions match TRBD1. Germline V CDR1 and CDR2: MNHEY, SMNVEV (reference sequence). This CDR3 contains 15 residues. V lost 3 bases, J lost 9 bases, and 9 bases stayed unmatched. This CDR3 is CASSLTGGPRGEQFF. Written as DNA, the CDR3 is TGTGCCAGCAGTTTGACAGGGGGTCCTCGTGGTGAGCAGTTCTTC.

This clone was seen a handful of times. The gene calls are TRBV7-2 and TRBJ2-1; 10 nucleotides align to TRBD2. This CDR3 contains 14 residues. Trimming took 5 bases from V and 6 from J; bases not matched to a gene: 4. Germline CDR1 is SGHTA and CDR2 is FQGNSA. CDR3 region: CASSPRTSGNEQFF. DNA of the CDR3: TGTGCCAGCAGCCCCAGGACTAGCGGCAATGAGCAGTTCTTC.

This clone was counted between two and nine times. The chain employs TRBV30 and TRBJ2-7, with D perhaps TRBD1 or TRBD2 (5 bases each). The CDR3 loop spans 10 amino acids. The germline V gene encodes CDR1 GTSNPN and CDR2 SVGIG (reference sequence). The V end lost 5 bases, the J end lost 3 bases, and 5 bases lay between the germline ends. The chain's CDR3 is CAWGGYEQYV. DNA for the CDR3: TGTGCCTGGGGGGGCTACGAGCAGTACGTC.

This clone was recorded a few times. This chain joins TRBV7-3 and TRBJ2-7; 9 bases align to TRBD2. The V and J ends lost 5 bases and 7 bases, in that order; junction bases with no gene match: 6. This CDR3 is built from 13 residues. Germline loops: CDR1 SGHTA, CDR2 FQGTGA. CDR3 DNA: TGTGCCAGCAGCCTAGCGGGACGATTTGAGCAGTACTTC. It encodes CASSLAGRFEQYF.

This rearrangement joins TRBV5-1 to TRBJ2-5, with a tentative D call TRBD2 (5 bases). V lost 1 base and J lost 3, with 10 bases in between. The germline V gene encodes CDR1 SGHRS and CDR2 YFSETQ. CDR3 length equals 14 residues. The CDR3 sequence is CASSLLGEKETQYF. In DNA, the CDR3 is TGCGCCAGCAGCTTGCTCGGGGAGAAAGAGACCCAGTACTTC.

A few counts support this clone. The chain has TRBV2 and TRBJ2-1; D is unresolved. Trimming cost V 2 bases and J 0 bases, with 8 bases left between them. Per germline, CDR1 SNHLY and CDR2 FYNNEI. This CDR3 comprises 15 residues. The CDR3 bases are TGTGCCAGCAGTGAAACCCGTAGCTCCTACAATGAGCAGTTCTTC. Protein product: CASSETRSSYNEQFF.

This clone turned up a few times. The chain couples TRBV29-1 to TRBJ2-3, with 7 positions matching TRBD1. V trimming: 1 base; J trimming: 4 bases; junction bases outside the gene matches: 8. CDR3 length equals 15 residues. In germline, CDR1 is SQVTM, CDR2 ANQGSEA. CDR3: CSVEGQGIVPDTQYF. CDR3 sequence (DNA): TGCAGCGTTGAAGGACAGGGAATCGTTCCAGATACGCAGTATTTT.

This clone showed up just a few times. The chain recombines TRBV18 with TRBJ2-6, with TRBD1 as a possible D gene (6 bases). In germline, CDR1 is KGHSH, CDR2 LQKENI. V lost 6 bases and J 4 bases, leaving 13 bases between the germline ends. The CDR3 runs 15 residues. CDR3 coding DNA: TGTGCCAGCTCCGCAAACAGGGCCGGGGCCAACGTCCTGACTTTC. Translating it yields CASSANRAGANVLTF.

This clone came up a few times. The chain links TRBV28 to TRBJ2-7; 8 bases are a match to TRBD2. V lost 6 bases to trimming and J lost 2 bases; unmatched junction nucleotides: 12. CDR3 length: 16 amino acids. CDR1 is MDHEN and CDR2 is SYDVKM in the germline V gene. Here the CDR3 DNA reads TGTGCCAGCAGGACCATTGCGGGAGGCCCCACCTACGAGCAGTACTTC. It is translated as CASRTIAGGPTYEQYF.

The chain couples TRBV9 to TRBJ2-5; TRBD2 aligns across 8 bases. CDR1 and CDR2 from the germline V gene are SGDLS and YYNGEE. The CDR3 length is 16 residues. V trimming: 3 bases; J trimming: 5 bases; junction bases outside the gene matches: 12. Here the CDR3 reads CASSAPIGLAEETQYF. The CDR3 nucleotides read TGTGCCAGCAGCGCCCCAATCGGACTAGCCGAGGAGACCCAGTACTTC.

This clone was counted once. CDR3 loop: CASSLGGGITEAFF. For the CDR3, the DNA is TGTGCCAGCAGCTTAGGTGGGGGGATCACTGAAGCTTTCTTT. This sequence joins TRBV7-2 and TRBJ1-1, with TRBD1 as a possible D gene (5 bases). This CDR3 region has 14 residues. Between the trimmed V and J ends, which lost 1 base and 4 bases, there was a span of 10 bases. Germline CDR1 is SGHTA and CDR2 is FQGNSA.

This clone was seen a few times. The V and J genes are TRBV2 and TRBJ1-3; D might be TRBD1 (5 bases). The germline V gene has CDR1 SNHLY and CDR2 FYNNEI. V shed 6 bases and J shed 8 bases, with 11 bases lying between them. CDR3 length: 12 amino acids. The DNA of the CDR3 is TGTGCCAGCAGCCCCCGGGGGGACACCATATATTTT. It yields the protein CASSPRGDTIYF.

The chain combines TRBV18 with TRBJ2-5; TRBD2 matches at 11 bases. After removal of 1 base from V and 4 bases from J, the junction contained 5 bases not matched to a gene. Germline values: CDR1 KGHSH, CDR2 LQKENI. CDR3 length: 16 residues. The CDR3 protein is CASSPRWLAGGETQYF. The DNA for the CDR3 is TGTGCCAGCTCACCACGGTGGCTAGCGGGAGGAGAGACCCAGTACTTC.

V and J are TRBV19 and TRBJ2-2; possible D gene TRBD2, 5 bases. The V gene's germline CDR1 is LNHDA and CDR2 SQIVND (reference sequence). The CDR3 length is 15 residues. The V end was cut by 7 bases, the J end by 2 bases, with 14 bases between. This CDR3 reads CASTHVDSNTGELFF. The CDR3 DNA sequence: TGTGCCAGTACCCATGTGGACTCAAACACCGGGGAGCTGTTTTTT.

V is TRBV11-3 and J is TRBJ2-5; 8 nucleotides align to TRBD2. In germline, CDR1 is SGHNT, CDR2 YENEEA. The CDR3 has 13 residues. V lost 5 bases and J lost 5; bases outside the gene matches: 4. CDR3 in amino acids: CASSRGGRETQYF. The CDR3 region has the DNA TGTGCCAGCAGCCGGGGGGGACGGGAGACCCAGTACTTC. Filled out from reference TRBV11-3 and TRBJ2-5, the complete variable domain reads EAGVVQSPRYKIIEKKQPVAFWCNPISGHNTLYWYLQNLGQGPELLIRYENEEAVDDSQLPKDRFSAERLKGVDSTLKIQPAELGDSAVYLCASSRGGRETQYFGPGTRLLVL.